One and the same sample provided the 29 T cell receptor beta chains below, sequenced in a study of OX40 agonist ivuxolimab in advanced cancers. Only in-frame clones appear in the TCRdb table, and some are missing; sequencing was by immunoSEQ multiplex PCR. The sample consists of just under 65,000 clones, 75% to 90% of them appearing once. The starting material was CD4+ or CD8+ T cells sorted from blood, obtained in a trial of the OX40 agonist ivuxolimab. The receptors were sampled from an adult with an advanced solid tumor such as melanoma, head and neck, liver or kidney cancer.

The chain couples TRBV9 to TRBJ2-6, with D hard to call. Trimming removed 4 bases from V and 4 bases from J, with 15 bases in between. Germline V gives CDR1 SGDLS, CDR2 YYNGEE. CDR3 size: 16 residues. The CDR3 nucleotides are TGTGCCAGCAGCCCGTGGGTGGGCGTCGGGGCCAACGTCCTGACTTTC. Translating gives CASSPWVGVGANVLTF.

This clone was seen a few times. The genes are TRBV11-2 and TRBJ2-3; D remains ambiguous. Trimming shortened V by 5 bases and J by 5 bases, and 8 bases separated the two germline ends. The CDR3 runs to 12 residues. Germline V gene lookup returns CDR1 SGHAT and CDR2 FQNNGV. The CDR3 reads CASSQWGDTQYF. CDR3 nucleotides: TGTGCCAGCAGCCAATGGGGAGATACGCAGTATTTT. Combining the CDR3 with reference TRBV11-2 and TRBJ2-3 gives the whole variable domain EAGVAQSPRYKIIEKRQSVAFWCNPISGHATLYWYQQILGQGPKLLIQFQNNGVVDDSQLPKDRFSAERLKGVDSTLKIQPAKLEDSAVYLCASSQWGDTQYFGPGTRLTVL.

CDR3 nucleotide sequence: TGTGCCAGCAGCTTGGAGGGTTCGCTCTCCTACGAGCAGTACTTC. Protein product: CASSLEGSLSYEQYF. The V and J genes are TRBV5-4 and TRBJ2-7; D call uncertain. This CDR3 comprises 15 residues. V gave up 0 bases and J gave up 0 bases, with 10 bases separating them. Germline V gene sequence: CDR1 SGHNT, CDR2 YYREEE (reference sequence).

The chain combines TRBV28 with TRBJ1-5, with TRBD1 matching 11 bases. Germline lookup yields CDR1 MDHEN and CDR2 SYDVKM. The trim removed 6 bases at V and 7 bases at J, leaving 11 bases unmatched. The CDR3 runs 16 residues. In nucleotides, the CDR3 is TGTGCCAGCAGCCCGGGACAGGGGGTAATCGGGCAGCCCCAGCATTTT. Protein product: CASSPGQGVIGQPQHF. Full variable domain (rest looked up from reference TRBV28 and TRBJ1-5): DVKVTQSSRYLVKRTGEKVFLECVQDMDHENMFWYRQDPGLGLRLIYFSYDVKMKEKGDIPEGYSVSREKKERFSLILESASTNQTSMYLCASSPGQGVIGQPQHFGDGTRLSIL.

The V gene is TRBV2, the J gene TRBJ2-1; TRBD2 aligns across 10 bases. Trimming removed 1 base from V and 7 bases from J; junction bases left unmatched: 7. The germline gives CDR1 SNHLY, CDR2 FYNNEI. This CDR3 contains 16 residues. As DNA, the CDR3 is TGTGCCAGCAGTGAAGTGCTAGCGGGAGTCAGGAATGAGCAGTTCTTC. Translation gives CASSEVLAGVRNEQFF.

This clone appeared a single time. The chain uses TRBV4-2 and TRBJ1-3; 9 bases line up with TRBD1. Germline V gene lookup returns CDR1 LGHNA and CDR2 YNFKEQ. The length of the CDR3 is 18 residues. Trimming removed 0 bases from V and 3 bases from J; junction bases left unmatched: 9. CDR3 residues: CASSQEGQGKAFGNTIYF. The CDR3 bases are TGTGCCAGCAGCCAAGAAGGACAGGGGAAAGCTTTTGGAAACACCATATATTTT.

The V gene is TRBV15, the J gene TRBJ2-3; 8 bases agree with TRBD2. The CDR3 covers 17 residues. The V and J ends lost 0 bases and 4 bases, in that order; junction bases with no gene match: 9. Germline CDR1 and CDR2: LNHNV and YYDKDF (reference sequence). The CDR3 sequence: CATSRDRLAGGADTQYF. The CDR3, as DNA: TGTGCCACCAGCAGAGATCGGCTAGCGGGTGGCGCAGATACGCAGTATTTT.

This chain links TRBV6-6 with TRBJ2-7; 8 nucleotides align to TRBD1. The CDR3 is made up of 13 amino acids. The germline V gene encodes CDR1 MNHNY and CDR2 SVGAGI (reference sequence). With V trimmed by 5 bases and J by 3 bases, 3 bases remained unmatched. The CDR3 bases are TGTGCCAGCAGTACGACAGGGGTCTACGAGCAGTACTTC. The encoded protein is CASSTTGVYEQYF.

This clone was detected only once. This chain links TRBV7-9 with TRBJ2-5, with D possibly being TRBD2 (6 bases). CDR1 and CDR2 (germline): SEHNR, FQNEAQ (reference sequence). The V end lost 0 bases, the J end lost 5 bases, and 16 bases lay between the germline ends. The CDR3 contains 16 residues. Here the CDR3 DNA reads TGTGCCAGCAGCTTAGCGGTGGGGGGTGGTTCTGAGACCCAGTACTTC. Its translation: CASSLAVGGGSETQYF.

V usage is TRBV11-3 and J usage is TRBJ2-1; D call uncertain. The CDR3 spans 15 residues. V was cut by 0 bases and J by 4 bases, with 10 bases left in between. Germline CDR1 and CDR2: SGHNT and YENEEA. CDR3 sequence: CASSLDRATYNEQFF. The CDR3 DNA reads TGTGCCAGCAGCTTAGATCGGGCCACTTACAATGAGCAGTTCTTC.

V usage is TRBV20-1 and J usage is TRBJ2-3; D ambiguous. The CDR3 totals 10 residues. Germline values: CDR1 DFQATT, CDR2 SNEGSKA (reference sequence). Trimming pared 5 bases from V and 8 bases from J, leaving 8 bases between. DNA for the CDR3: TGCAGTGCTTTTCTCGGTACGCAGTATTTT. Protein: CSAFLGTQYF.

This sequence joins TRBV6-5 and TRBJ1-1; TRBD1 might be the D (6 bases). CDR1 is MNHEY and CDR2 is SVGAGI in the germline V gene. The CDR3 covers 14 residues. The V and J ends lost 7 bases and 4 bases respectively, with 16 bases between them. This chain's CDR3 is CASTNGGAVTEAFF. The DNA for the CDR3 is TGTGCCAGCACCAACGGGGGGGCAGTCACTGAAGCTTTCTTT.

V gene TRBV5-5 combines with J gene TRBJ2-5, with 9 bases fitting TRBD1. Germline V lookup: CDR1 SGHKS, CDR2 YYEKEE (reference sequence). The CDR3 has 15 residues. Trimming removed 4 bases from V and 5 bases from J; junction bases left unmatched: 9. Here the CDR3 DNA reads TGTGCCAGCAGCCCAGGGACAGGGAGTTGGGAGACCCAGTACTTC. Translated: CASSPGTGSWETQYF.

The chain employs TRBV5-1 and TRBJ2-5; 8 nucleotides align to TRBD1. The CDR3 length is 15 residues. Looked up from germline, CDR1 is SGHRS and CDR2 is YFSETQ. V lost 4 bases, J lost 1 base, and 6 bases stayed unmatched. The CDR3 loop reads CASSQAGGTQETQYF. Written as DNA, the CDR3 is TGCGCCAGCAGCCAGGCAGGGGGCACCCAAGAGACCCAGTACTTC.

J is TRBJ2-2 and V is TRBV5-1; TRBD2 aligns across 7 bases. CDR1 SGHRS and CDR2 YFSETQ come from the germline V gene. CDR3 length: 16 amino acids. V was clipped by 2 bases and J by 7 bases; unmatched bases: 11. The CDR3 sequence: CASSFTSDRLSGELFF. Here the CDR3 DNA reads TGCGCCAGCAGCTTTACTAGCGATCGCCTAAGCGGGGAGCTGTTTTTT.

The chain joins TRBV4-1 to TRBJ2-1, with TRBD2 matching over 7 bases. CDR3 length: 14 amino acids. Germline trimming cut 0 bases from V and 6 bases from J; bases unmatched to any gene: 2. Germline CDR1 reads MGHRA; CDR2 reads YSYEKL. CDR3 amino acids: CASSQEGTTNEQFF. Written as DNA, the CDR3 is TGCGCCAGCAGCCAAGAGGGGACTACCAATGAGCAGTTCTTC.

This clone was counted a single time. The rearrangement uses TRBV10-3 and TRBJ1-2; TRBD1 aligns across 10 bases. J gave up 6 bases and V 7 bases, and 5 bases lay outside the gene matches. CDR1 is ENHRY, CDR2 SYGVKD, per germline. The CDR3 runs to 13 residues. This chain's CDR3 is CAITTDRGNGYTF. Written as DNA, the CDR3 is TGTGCCATCACTACGGACAGGGGGAATGGCTACACCTTC.

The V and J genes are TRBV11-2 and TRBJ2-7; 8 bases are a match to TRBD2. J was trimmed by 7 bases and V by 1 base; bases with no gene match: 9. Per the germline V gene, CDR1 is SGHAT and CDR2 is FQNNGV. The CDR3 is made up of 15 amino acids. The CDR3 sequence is CASSLGGGRLGEQYF. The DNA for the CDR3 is TGTGCCAGCAGCTTAGGCGGCGGGAGGCTAGGAGAGCAGTACTTC.

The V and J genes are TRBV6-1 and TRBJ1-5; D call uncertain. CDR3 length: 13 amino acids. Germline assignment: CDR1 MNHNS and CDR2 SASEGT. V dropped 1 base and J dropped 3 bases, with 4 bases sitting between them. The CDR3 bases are TGTGCCAGCAGTGAAGTTGTCAATCAGCCCCAGCATTTT. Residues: CASSEVVNQPQHF.

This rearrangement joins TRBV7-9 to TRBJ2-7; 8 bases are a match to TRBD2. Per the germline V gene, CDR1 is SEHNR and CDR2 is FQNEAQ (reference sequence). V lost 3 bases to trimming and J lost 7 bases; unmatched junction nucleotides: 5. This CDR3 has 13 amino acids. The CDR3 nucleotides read TGTGCCAGCAGCTTTCTGCGGGAGGATGAGCAGTACTTC. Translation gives CASSFLREDEQYF.

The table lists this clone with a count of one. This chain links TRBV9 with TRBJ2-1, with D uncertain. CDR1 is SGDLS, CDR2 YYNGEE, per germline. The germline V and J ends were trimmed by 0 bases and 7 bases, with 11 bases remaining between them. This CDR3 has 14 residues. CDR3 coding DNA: TGTGCCAGCAGCGTAGCTCCGTTGGCAAATGAGCAGTTCTTC. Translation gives CASSVAPLANEQFF.

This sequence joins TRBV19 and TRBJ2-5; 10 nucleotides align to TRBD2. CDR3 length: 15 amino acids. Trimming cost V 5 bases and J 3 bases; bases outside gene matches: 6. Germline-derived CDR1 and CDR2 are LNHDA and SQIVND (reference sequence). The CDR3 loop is CASSRGSGREETQYF. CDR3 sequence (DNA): TGTGCCAGTAGTCGGGGGAGCGGGAGGGAAGAGACCCAGTACTTC. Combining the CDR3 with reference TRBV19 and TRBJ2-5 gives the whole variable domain DGGITQSPKYLFRKEGQNVTLSCEQNLNHDAMYWYRQDPGQGLRLIYYSQIVNDFQKGDIAEGYSVSREKKESFPLTVTSAQKNPTAFYLCASSRGSGREETQYFGPGTRLLVL.

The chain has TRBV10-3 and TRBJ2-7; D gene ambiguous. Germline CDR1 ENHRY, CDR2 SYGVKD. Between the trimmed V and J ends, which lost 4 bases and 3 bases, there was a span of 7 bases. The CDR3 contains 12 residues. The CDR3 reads CAISVGLYEQYF. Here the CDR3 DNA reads TGTGCCATCAGTGTAGGCCTCTACGAGCAGTACTTC.

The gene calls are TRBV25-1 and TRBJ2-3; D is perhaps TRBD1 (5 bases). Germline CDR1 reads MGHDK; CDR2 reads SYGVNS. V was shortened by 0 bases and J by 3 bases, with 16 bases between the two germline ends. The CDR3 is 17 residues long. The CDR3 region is CASSEYGAGLGTDTQYF. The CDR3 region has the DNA TGTGCCAGCAGTGAATATGGGGCAGGGCTTGGGACAGATACGCAGTATTTT.

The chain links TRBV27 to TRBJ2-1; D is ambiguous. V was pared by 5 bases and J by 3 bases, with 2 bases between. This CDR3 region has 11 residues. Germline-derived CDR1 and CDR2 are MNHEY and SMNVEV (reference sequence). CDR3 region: CASSVYNEQFF. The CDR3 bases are TGTGCCAGCAGTGTCTACAATGAGCAGTTCTTC.

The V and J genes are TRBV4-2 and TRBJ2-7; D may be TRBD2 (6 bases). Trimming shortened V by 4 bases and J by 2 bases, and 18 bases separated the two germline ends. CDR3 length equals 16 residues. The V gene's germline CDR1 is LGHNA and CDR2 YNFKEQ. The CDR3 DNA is TGTGCCAGCAGCCCGGATAGGGACTCGAGGACCTACGAGCAGTACTTC. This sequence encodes CASSPDRDSRTYEQYF.

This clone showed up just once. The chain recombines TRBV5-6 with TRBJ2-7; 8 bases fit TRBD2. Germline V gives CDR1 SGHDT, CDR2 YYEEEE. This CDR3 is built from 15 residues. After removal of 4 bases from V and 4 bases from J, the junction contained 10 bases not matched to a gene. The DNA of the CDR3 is TGTGCCAGCAGCACTTGGGGACTAGTCAGGTACGAGCAGTACTTC. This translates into CASSTWGLVRYEQYF.

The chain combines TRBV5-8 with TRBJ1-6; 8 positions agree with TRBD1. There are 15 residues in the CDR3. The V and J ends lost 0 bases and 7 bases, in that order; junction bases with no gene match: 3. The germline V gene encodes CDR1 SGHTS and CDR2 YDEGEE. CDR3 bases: TGTGCCAGCAGCTTGGGACAGGGGCGCAATTCACCCCTCCACTTT. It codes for CASSLGQGRNSPLHF.

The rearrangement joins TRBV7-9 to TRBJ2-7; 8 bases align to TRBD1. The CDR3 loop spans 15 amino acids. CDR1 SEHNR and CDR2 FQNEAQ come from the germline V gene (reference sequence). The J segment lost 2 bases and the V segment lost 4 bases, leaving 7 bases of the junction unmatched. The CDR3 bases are TGTGCCAGCAGCTATTCAGGGGGCGATACCTACGAGCAGTACTTC. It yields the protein CASSYSGGDTYEQYF.